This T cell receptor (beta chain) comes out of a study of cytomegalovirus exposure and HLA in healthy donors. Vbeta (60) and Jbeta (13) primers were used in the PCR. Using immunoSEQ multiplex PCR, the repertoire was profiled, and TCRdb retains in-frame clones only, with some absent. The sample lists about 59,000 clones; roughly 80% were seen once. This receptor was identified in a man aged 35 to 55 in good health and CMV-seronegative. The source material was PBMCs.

CDR3 sequence: CASRWTGTNIQYF. CDR3 nucleotides: TGTGCCAGCAGGTGGACAGGGACAAACATTCAGTACTTC. The genes are TRBV28 and TRBJ2-4, with TRBD1 identical over 8 bases. CDR3 length equals 13 residues. With V trimmed by 6 bases and J by 6 bases, 4 bases remained unmatched. CDR1 and CDR2 (germline): MDHEN, SYDVKM.